This T cell receptor beta chain was identified in a study of shared clonotypes between healthy human individuals. Germline V gives CDR1 SNHLY, CDR2 FYNNEI. Trimming removed 3 bases from V and 2 bases from J; junction bases left unmatched: 5. The CDR3 is 16 residues long. Terminally differentiated effector memory CD45RA+ cells were excluded by CCR7 positive selection of CD45RO-negative cells. Assay: immunoSEQ multiplex PCR; the TCRdb copy retains only in-frame clones and omits some. This sample has under 2,000,000 clones, with roughly 94% found just once. Sequenced material: naive CD8+ T cells sorted from blood. This chain uses TRBV2 with TRBJ2-2, with TRBD1 matching over 8 bases. The sequence came from a man aged 18 to 30 in good health. CDR3 in amino acids: CASSDWTGRNTGELFF. In nucleotides, the CDR3 is TGTGCCAGCAGTGATTGGACAGGGAGAAACACCGGGGAGCTGTTTTTT. Full variable domain (outside the CDR3, taken from reference TRBV2 and TRBJ2-2): EPEVTQTPSHQVTQMGQEVILRCVPISNHLYFYWYRQILGQKVEFLVSFYNNEISEKSEIFDDQFSVERPDGSNFTLKIRSTKLEDSAMYFCASSDWTGRNTGELFFGEGSRLTVL.